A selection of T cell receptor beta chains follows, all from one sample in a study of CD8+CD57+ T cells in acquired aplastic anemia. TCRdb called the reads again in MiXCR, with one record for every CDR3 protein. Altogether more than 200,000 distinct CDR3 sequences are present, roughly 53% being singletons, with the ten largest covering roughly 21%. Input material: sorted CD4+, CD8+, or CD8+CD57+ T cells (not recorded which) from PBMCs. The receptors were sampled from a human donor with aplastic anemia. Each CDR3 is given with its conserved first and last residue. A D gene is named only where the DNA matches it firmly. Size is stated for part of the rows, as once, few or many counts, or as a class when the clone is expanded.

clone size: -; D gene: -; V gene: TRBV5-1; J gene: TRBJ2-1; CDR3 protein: CASSLGSGQLPNEQFF; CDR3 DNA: TGCGCCAGCAGCTTGGGATCCGGACAGCTACCCAATGAGCAGTTCTTC
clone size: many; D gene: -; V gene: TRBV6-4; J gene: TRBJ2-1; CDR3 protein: CASSFGGGVTYNEQFF; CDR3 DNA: TGTGCCAGCAGTTTTGGGGGCGGAGTGACCTACAATGAGCAGTTCTTC
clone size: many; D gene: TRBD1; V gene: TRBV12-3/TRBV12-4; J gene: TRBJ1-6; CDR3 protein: CASSPPTGEYNSPLHF; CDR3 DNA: TGTGCCAGCAGCCCTCCGACAGGGGAGTATAATTCACCCCTCCACTTT
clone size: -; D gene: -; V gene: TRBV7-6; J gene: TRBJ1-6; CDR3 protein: CASSLTGDTDSPPHF; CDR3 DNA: TGTGCCAGCAGCTTAACGGGGGATACAGATTCACCCCCCCACTTT
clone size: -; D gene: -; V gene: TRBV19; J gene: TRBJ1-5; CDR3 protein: CASRVETQVQPQHF; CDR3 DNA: TGTGCCAGTAGAGTAGAGACACAAGTCCAGCCCCAGCATTTT
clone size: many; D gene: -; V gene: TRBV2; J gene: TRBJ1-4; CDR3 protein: CASSPGVLYEKLFF; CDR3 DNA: TGTGCCAGCTCGCCGGGAGTCTTATATGAAAAACTGTTTTTT
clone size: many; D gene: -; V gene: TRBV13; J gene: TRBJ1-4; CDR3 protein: CASSSRTQGTRTNEKLFF; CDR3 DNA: TGTGCCAGTTCCAGCCGGACCCAGGGGACGCGGACTAATGAAAAACTGTTTTTT
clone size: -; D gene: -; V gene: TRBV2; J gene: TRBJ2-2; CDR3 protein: CASSEVVGLGDTGELFF; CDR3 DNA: TGTGCCAGCAGTGAAGTAGTAGGGTTAGGGGACACCGGGGAGCTGTTTTTT
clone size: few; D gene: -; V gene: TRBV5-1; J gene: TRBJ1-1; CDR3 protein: CASSKTGNTEAFF; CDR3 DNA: TGCGCCAGCAGCAAGACAGGGAACACTGAAGCTTTCTTT
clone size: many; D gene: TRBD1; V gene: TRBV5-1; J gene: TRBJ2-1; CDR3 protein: CASSEGQSAYNEQFF; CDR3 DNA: TGCGCCAGCAGCGAGGGACAGTCGGCCTACAATGAGCAGTTCTTC
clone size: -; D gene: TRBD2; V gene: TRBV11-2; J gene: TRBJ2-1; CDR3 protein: CASSLGSGGQDERFF; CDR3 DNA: TGTGCCAGCAGCTTAGGTTCGGGGGGGCAGGATGAGCGGTTCTTC
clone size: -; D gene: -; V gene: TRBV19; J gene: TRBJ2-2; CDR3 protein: CASTTASTGELFF; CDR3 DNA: TGTGCCAGTACCACAGCCTCGACAGGGGAGCTGTTTTTT
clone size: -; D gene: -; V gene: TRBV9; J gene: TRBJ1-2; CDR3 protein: CASSVDSFGYTF; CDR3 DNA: TGTGCCAGCAGCGTAGACAGCTTTGGCTACACCTTC
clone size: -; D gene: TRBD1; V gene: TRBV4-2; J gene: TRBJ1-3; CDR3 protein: CASSRNNRGSSGNTIYF; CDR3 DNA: TGTGCCAGCAGCCGCAATAACAGGGGATCTTCTGGAAACACCATATATTTT
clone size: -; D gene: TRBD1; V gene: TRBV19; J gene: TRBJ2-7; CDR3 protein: CASRGQGAAYEQYF; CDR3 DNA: TGTGCCAGTAGGGGACAGGGGGCGGCATACGAGCAGTACTTC
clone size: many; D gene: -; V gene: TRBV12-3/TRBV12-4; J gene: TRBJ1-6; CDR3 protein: CATSEQVDSPLHF; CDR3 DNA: TGTGCCACCTCAGAGCAGGTCGATTCACCCCTCCACTTT
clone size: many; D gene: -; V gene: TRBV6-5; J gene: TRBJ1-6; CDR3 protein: CASRGGSYNSPLHF; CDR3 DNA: TGTGCCAGCAGAGGTGGCTCCTATAATTCACCCCTCCACTTT
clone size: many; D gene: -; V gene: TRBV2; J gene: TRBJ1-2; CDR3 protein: CASSRQARYGYTF; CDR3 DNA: TGTGCCAGCAGCAGACAGGCCCGTTATGGCTACACCTTC
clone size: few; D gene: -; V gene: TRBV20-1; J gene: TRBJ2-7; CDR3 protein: CSAREEGAAYEQYF; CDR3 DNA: TGCAGTGCTAGAGAGGAGGGGGCAGCCTACGAGCAGTACTTC
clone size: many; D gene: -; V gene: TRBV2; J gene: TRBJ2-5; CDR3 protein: CASSAGHETQYF; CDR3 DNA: TGTGCCAGCAGTGCTGGCCATGAGACCCAGTACTTC
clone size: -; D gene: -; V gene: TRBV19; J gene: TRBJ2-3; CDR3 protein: CASSTYRLVFSADTQYF; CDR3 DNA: TGTGCCAGTAGTACTTACCGACTAGTCTTTAGCGCAGATACGCAGTATTTT
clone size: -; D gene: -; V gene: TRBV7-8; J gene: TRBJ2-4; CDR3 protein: CASSHGQGNTKNIQYF; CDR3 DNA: TGTGCCAGCAGCCACGGGCAGGGGAACACCAAAAACATTCAGTACTTC
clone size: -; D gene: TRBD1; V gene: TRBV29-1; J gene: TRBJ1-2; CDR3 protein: CSVVGRGLDYGYTF; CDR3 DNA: TGCAGCGTTGTTGGGAGGGGGCTCGACTATGGCTACACCTTC
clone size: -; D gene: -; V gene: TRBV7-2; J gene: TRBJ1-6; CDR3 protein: CASSQALGHSPLHF; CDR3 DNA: TGTGCCAGCAGCCAAGCATTAGGGCATTCACCCCTCCACTTT
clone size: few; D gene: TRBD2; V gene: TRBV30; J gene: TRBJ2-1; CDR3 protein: CARSGRGGPYNEQFF; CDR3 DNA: TGTGCCCGAAGTGGACGGGGGGGCCCTTACAATGAGCAGTTCTTC
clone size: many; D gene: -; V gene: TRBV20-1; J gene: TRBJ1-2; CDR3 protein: CSARVEDNYGYTF; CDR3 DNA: TGCAGTGCTAGAGTGGAAGACAACTATGGCTACACCTTC
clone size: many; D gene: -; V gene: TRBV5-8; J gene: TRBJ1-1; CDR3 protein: CASRPDMAAEAFF; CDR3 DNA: TGTGCCTCACGCCCGGATATGGCCGCTGAAGCTTTCTTT
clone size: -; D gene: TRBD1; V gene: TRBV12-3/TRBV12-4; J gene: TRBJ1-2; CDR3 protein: CASSSRTGGRYGYTF; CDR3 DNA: TGTGCCAGCAGTTCCCGGACAGGGGGTCGGTATGGCTACACCTTC
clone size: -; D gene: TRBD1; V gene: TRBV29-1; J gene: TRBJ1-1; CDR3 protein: CSVEGQGASEAFF; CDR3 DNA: TGCAGCGTAGAGGGACAGGGTGCTTCTGAAGCTTTCTTT
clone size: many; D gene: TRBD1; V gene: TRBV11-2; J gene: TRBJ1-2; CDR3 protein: CASSLEGGQVLNYGYTF; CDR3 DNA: TGTGCCAGCAGCTTAGAGGGGGGACAGGTACTAAACTATGGCTACACCTTC
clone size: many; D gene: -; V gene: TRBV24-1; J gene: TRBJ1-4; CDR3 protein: CATSDHGEKLFF; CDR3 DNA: TGTGCCACCAGTGATCACGGCGAAAAACTGTTTTTT
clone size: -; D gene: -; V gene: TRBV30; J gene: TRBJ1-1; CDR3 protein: CAWGAINRATEAFF; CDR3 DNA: TGTGCCTGGGGTGCGATAAACAGGGCCACTGAAGCTTTCTTT
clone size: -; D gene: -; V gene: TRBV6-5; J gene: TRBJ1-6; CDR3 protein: CASSYSQGSSSYNSPLHF; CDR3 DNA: TGTGCCAGCAGTTACTCGCAGGGGTCAAGCTCCTATAATTCACCCCTCCACTTT
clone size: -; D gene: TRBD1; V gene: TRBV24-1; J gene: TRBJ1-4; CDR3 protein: CATSDPRTGAGEKLFF; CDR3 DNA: TGTGCCACCAGTGACCCCCGGACAGGGGCAGGGGAAAAACTGTTTTTT
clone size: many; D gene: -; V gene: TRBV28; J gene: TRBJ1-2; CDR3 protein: CASRGSGYTF; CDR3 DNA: TGTGCCAGCAGAGGATCTGGCTACACCTTC
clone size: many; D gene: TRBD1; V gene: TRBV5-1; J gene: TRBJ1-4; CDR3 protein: CASSLVVGSGQSLLFF; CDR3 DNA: TGCGCCAGCAGCTTGGTGGTCGGATCGGGACAGTCCTTACTGTTTTTT
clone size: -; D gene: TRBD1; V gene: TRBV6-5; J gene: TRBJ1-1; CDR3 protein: CAMSRGETGMNTEAFF; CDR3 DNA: TGTGCCATGAGCAGGGGGGAGACGGGAATGAACACTGAAGCTTTCTTT
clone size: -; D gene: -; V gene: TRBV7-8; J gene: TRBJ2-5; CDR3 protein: CASSFMVEETQYF; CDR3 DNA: TGTGCCAGCAGCTTTATGGTGGAAGAGACCCAGTACTTC
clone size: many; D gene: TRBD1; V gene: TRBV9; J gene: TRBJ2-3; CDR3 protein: CASSHRTGASLHTDTQYF; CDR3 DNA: TGTGCCAGCAGCCACCGGACAGGGGCCTCTTTGCACACAGATACGCAGTATTTT
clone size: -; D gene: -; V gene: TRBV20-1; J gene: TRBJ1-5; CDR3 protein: CSARWANNQPQHF; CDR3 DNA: TGCAGTGCTAGATGGGCGAACAATCAGCCCCAGCATTTT
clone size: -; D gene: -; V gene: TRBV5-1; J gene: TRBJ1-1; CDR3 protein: CASDLGGPNTEAFF; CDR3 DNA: TGCGCCAGCGACCTGGGGGGACCTAACACTGAAGCTTTCTTT
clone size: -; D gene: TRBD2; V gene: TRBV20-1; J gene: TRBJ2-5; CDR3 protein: CSATSGGPGTQYF; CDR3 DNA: TGCAGTGCTACGAGCGGGGGGCCAGGGACCCAGTACTTC
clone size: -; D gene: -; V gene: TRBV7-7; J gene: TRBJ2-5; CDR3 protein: CASSLGGANQETQYF; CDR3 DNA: TGTGCTAGCAGCTTAGGCGGGGCAAACCAAGAGACCCAGTACTTC
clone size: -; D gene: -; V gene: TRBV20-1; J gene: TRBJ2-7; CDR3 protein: CSARAEGGVEQYF; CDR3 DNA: TGCAGTGCTAGAGCCGAGGGGGGCGTCGAGCAGTACTTC
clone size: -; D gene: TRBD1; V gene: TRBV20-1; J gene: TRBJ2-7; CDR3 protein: CSATTGGAVGEQYF; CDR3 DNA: TGCAGTGCAACGACAGGGGGCGCCGTGGGCGAGCAGTACTTC
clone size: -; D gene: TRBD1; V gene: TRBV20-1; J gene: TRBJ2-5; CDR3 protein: CSATDRGRETQYF; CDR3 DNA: TGCAGTGCAACTGACAGGGGTCGAGAGACCCAGTACTTC
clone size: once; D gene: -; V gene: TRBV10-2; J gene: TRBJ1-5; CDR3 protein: CTSSTFGSNQPQHF; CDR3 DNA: TGCACCAGCAGTACCTTTGGCTCCAATCAGCCCCAGCATTTT
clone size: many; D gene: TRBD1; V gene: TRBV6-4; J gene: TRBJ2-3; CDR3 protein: CASIQGNTDTQYF; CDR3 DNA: TGTGCCAGCATACAGGGGAACACAGATACGCAGTATTTT
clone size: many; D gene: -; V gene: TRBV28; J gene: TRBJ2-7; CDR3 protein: CASSGPELYEQYF; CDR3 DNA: TGTGCCAGCAGTGGCCCCGAGCTCTACGAGCAGTACTTC
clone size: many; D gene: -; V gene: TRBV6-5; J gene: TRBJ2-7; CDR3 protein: CASSYGATDGEQYF; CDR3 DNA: TGTGCCAGCAGTTACGGGGCCACCGACGGGGAGCAGTACTTC